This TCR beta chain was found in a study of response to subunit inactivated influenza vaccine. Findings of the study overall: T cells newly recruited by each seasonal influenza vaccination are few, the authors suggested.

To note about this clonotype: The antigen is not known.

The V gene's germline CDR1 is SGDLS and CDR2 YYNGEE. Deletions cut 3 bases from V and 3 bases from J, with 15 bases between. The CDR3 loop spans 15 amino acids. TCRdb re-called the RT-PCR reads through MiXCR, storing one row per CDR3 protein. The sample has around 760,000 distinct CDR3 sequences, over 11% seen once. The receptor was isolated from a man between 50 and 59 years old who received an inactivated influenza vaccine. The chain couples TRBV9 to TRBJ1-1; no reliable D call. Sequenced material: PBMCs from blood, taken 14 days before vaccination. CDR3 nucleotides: TGTGCCAGCAGCGCAGTCGTCGGGGTGGACACTGAAGCTTTCTTT. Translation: CASSAVVGVDTEAFF. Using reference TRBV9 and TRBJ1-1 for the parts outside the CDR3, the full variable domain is DSGVTQTPKHLITATGQRVTLRCSPRSGDLSVYWYQQSLDQGLQFLIQYYNGEERAKGNILERFSAQQFPDLHSELNLSSLELGDSALYFCASSAVVGVDTEAFFGQGTRLTVV.